These T cell receptor beta chains were read from a single sample in a study of T-cell reconstitution after alpha-beta-depleted transplantation in children. Each CDR3 protein is one row after TCRdb ran MiXCR on the PCR reads. Of about a million distinct CDR3 sequences in the sample, about 29% were seen once. The starting material was PBMCs, mostly from graft donor cells, obtained 360 days after TCRalphabeta/CD19-depleted stem cell transplant. The origin of the receptors is a boy in the first two years of life who had a stem cell transplant for SCID, so the T cells may come from the graft donor. The CDR3 runs from the conserved cysteine through the conserved F or W. A D gene is named only where the DNA matches it firmly. Only some rows state a clone size, as once, few, many or a class for expanded clones.

V	D	size	J	CDR3	DNA
TRBV5-1	TRBD2	many	TRBJ2-1	CASSLGLAGVNEQFF	TGTGCCAGCAGCTTGGGACTAGCGGGGGTCAATGAGCAGTTCTTC
TRBV7-9	NA	many	TRBJ2-1	CASSLVAGNEQFF	TGTGCCAGCAGCTTAGTGGCGGGGAATGAGCAGTTCTTC
TRBV7-4	NA	few	TRBJ1-1	CASSHSQASDTEAFF	TGTGCCAGCAGCCATAGCCAGGCGTCGGACACTGAAGCTTTCTTT
TRBV2	NA	NA	TRBJ2-5	CASTTRRQETQYF	TGTGCCAGCACTACCCGGCGGCAAGAGACCCAGTACTTC
TRBV2	NA	NA	TRBJ2-5	CASSEAAGETQYF	TGTGCCAGCAGTGAAGCCGCGGGGGAGACCCAGTACTTC
TRBV12-3/TRBV12-4	NA	NA	TRBJ2-7	CASSPRTAPNYEQYF	TGTGCCAGCAGTCCCCGGACAGCCCCAAACTACGAGCAGTACTTC
TRBV20-1	NA	NA	TRBJ2-7	CSARGGGALYEQYF	TGCAGTGCTAGAGGTGGGGGGGCTCTCTACGAGCAGTACTTC
TRBV12-3/TRBV12-4	TRBD1	few	TRBJ1-1	CASSSGQRNTEAFF	TGTGCCAGCAGTTCGGGACAGAGGAACACTGAAGCTTTCTTT
TRBV27	TRBD2	few	TRBJ2-7	CASSLTSGGFYEQYF	TGTGCCAGCAGTCTGACTAGCGGGGGATTTTACGAGCAGTACTTC
TRBV3-1	TRBD2	NA	TRBJ2-1	CASSRSGAVEQFF	TGTGCCAGCAGCCGTAGCGGGGCGGTTGAGCAGTTCTTC
TRBV30	NA	NA	TRBJ2-7	CACLSAGIYEQYF	TGTGCCTGCTTAAGCGCGGGGATTTACGAGCAGTACTTC
TRBV20-1	NA	few	TRBJ2-7	CSARREGRYEQYF	TGCAGTGCTAGACGTGAGGGGAGGTACGAGCAGTACTTC
TRBV6-2/TRBV6-3	NA	NA	TRBJ1-4	CASNPRRARNEKLFF	TGTGCCAGCAATCCCCGAAGGGCCCGAAATGAAAAACTGTTTTTT
TRBV29-1	TRBD1	few	TRBJ1-1	CSVEESGQGTFF	TGCAGCGTTGAGGAGTCGGGACAGGGAACTTTCTTT
TRBV20-1	NA	NA	TRBJ1-1	CSARRLFRDNMNTEAFF	TGCAGTGCTCGGCGCCTGTTCCGGGACAATATGAACACTGAAGCTTTCTTT
TRBV7-2	TRBD2	NA	TRBJ2-1	CASNPAGVTDEQFF	TGTGCCAGCAACCCAGCGGGGGTGACTGATGAGCAGTTCTTC
TRBV5-1	NA	many	TRBJ1-5	CASSLDGGNQPQHF	TGTGCCAGCAGCTTAGACGGGGGCAATCAGCCCCAGCATTTT
TRBV6-1	TRBD1	NA	TRBJ2-7	CASSTPGQHYEQYF	TGTGCCAGCAGTACACCGGGACAGCACTACGAGCAGTACTTC
TRBV20-1	TRBD2	few	TRBJ2-3	CSARDVRSGGVSQYF	TGCAGTGCTAGAGATGTCAGAAGCGGGGGGGTTTCGCAGTATTTT
TRBV20-1	NA	few	TRBJ2-1	CSAPRPGASYNEQFF	TGCAGTGCGCCAAGACCAGGGGCCTCCTACAATGAGCAGTTCTTC
TRBV5-5	NA	NA	TRBJ1-6	CASSLVTYNSPLHF	TGTGCCAGCAGCTTGGTTACCTATAATTCACCCCTCCACTTT
TRBV28	NA	NA	TRBJ2-1	CASSTAAYSYNEQFF	TGTGCCAGCAGTACGGCGGCTTACTCCTACAATGAGCAGTTCTTC
TRBV27	NA	NA	TRBJ2-7	CATGRGPFYEQYF	TGTGCCACCGGACGGGGGCCCTTCTACGAGCAGTACTTC
TRBV28	NA	few	TRBJ2-1	CASSFEQGNEQFF	TGTGCCAGCAGTTTCGAACAGGGAAATGAGCAGTTCTTC
TRBV2	TRBD2	NA	TRBJ2-5	CASSESAGGLGETQYF	TGTGCCAGCAGTGAATCAGCGGGGGGGCTAGGAGAGACCCAGTACTTC
TRBV29-1	NA	NA	TRBJ2-7	CSARGIHEQYF	TGCAGCGCGAGGGGGATCCACGAGCAGTACTTC
TRBV20-1	NA	few	TRBJ2-3	CSAGLLNTDTQYF	TGCAGTGCTGGGCTGCTTAACACAGATACGCAGTATTTT
TRBV20-1	NA	few	TRBJ2-5	CSARFSSGRETQYF	TGCAGTGCTAGATTTTCGTCAGGGCGTGAGACCCAGTACTTC
TRBV20-1	TRBD2	NA	TRBJ2-3	CSPTRAGGPDTQYF	TGCAGTCCGACTCGAGCGGGGGGCCCTGATACGCAGTATTTT
TRBV5-1	NA	NA	TRBJ1-5	CASSFGGKEPQHF	TGCGCCAGCAGCTTCGGGGGGAAGGAGCCCCAGCATTTT
TRBV20-1	TRBD2	few	TRBJ2-7	CSAGTWGLAGDEQYF	TGCAGTGCTGGAACCTGGGGACTAGCGGGGGACGAGCAGTACTTC
TRBV20-1	NA	few	TRBJ2-1	CSAPGALPNNEQFF	TGCAGTGCGCCAGGGGCGTTACCTAACAATGAGCAGTTCTTC
TRBV28	TRBD1	NA	TRBJ2-2	CASRTSTTGGRSELFF	TGTGCCAGCAGGACCTCCACGACAGGGGGTCGGTCGGAGCTGTTTTTT
TRBV18	NA	NA	TRBJ2-7	CASSPLGLEGEQYF	TGTGCCAGCTCACCACTAGGGTTAGAGGGCGAGCAGTACTTC
TRBV5-5	TRBD2	NA	TRBJ2-1	CASSFPRERGNNEQFF	TGTGCCAGCAGCTTCCCTCGGGAGCGGGGCAACAATGAGCAGTTCTTC
TRBV7-8	NA	few	TRBJ2-1	CASSRGPPNFTREQFF	TGTGCCAGCAGCCGCGGGCCCCCTAATTTTACCCGTGAGCAGTTCTTC
TRBV5-1	NA	few	TRBJ2-7	CASSLDSHLLGYEQYF	TGCGCCAGCAGCTTGGATAGTCATCTCCTTGGCTACGAGCAGTACTTC
TRBV4-1	NA	NA	TRBJ1-1	CASSQEPFAGPWGSLPEMNTEAFF	TGCGCCAGCAGCCAAGAGCCGTTCGCCGGGCCATGGGGTTCCTTACCGGAAATGAACACTGAAGCTTTCTTT
TRBV7-2	TRBD1	few	TRBJ2-7	CASSPWTGPYEQYF	TGTGCCAGCAGCCCTTGGACAGGCCCCTACGAGCAGTACTTC
TRBV3-1	NA	few	TRBJ2-4	CASSRLHGIQYF	TGTGCCAGCAGCCGACTACATGGGATTCAGTACTTC
TRBV29-1	NA	many	TRBJ2-1	CSVGSPTYNEQFF	TGCAGCGTTGGAAGTCCCACCTACAATGAGCAGTTCTTC
TRBV9	TRBD2	few	TRBJ2-1	CASSGRSKAGGPLYNEQFF	TGTGCCAGCAGCGGCCGCTCTAAAGCGGGGGGCCCCTTGTACAATGAGCAGTTCTTC
TRBV6-1	NA	NA	TRBJ1-1	CATQRIPNTEAFF	TGTGCCACCCAACGGATACCGAACACTGAAGCTTTCTTT
TRBV12-3/TRBV12-4	TRBD1	NA	TRBJ2-1	CASSPGTGVLDNEQFF	TGTGCCAGCAGCCCCGGGACAGGAGTTCTGGACAATGAGCAGTTCTTC
TRBV5-1	NA	NA	TRBJ2-7	CASSFNTATYEQYF	TGCGCCAGCAGCTTTAATACAGCTACCTACGAGCAGTACTTC
TRBV12-3/TRBV12-4	NA	few	TRBJ1-1	CASTKGVSVNTEAFF	TGTGCCAGCACCAAAGGGGTCTCTGTGAACACTGAAGCTTTCTTT
TRBV5-1	NA	NA	TRBJ2-2	CASSLASASNGELFF	TGCGCCAGCAGCTTGGCCTCCGCGTCAAACGGGGAGCTGTTTTTT
TRBV20-1	NA	NA	TRBJ1-6	CSARVVQGRYNSPVHF	TGCAGTGCTAGAGTTGTCCAGGGACGATATAATTCACCCGTCCACTTT
TRBV5-6	NA	NA	TRBJ2-1	CASSLPGAVSYNEQFF	TGTGCCAGCAGCTTGCCGGGGGCCGTCTCCTACAATGAGCAGTTCTTC
TRBV12-3/TRBV12-4	NA	NA	TRBJ1-1	CASSSPRGRATEAFF	TGTGCCAGCAGTTCGCCCCGGGGGAGGGCCACTGAAGCTTTCTTT
TRBV12-3/TRBV12-4	NA	NA	TRBJ2-7	CASSLGTGVGVSYEQYF	TGTGCCAGCAGTCTCGGGACGGGGGTTGGGGTATCCTACGAGCAGTACTTC
TRBV4-2	TRBD1	NA	TRBJ2-3	CASSQVRGQHTDTQYF	TGTGCCAGCAGCCAAGTAAGGGGACAGCACACAGATACGCAGTATTTT
TRBV6-5	NA	many	TRBJ2-3	CASSWGGARRTDTQYF	TGTGCCAGCAGTTGGGGGGGGGCAAGGAGAACAGATACGCAGTATTTT
TRBV19	TRBD1	NA	TRBJ1-2	CASTRDRSISYGYTF	TGTGCCAGTACGCGGGACAGGTCGATCAGCTATGGCTACACCTTC
TRBV12-3/TRBV12-4	NA	NA	TRBJ1-2	CASTPRGGLALYGYTF	TGTGCCAGCACCCCCCGGGGAGGTCTCGCTTTATATGGCTACACCTTC
TRBV10-3	NA	few	TRBJ2-5	CAISDPDWTETQYF	TGTGCCATCAGTGACCCGGACTGGACGGAGACCCAGTACTTC
TRBV10-3	TRBD1	NA	TRBJ1-1	CAIRGQGTEAFF	TGTGCCATCAGGGGACAGGGAACTGAAGCTTTCTTT
TRBV20-1	NA	many	TRBJ2-3	CSARGTFTDTQYF	TGCAGTGCTAGAGGGACCTTCACAGATACGCAGTATTTT
TRBV29-1	NA	few	TRBJ2-3	CSGGLDTQYF	TGCAGCGGAGGGTTGGATACGCAGTATTTT